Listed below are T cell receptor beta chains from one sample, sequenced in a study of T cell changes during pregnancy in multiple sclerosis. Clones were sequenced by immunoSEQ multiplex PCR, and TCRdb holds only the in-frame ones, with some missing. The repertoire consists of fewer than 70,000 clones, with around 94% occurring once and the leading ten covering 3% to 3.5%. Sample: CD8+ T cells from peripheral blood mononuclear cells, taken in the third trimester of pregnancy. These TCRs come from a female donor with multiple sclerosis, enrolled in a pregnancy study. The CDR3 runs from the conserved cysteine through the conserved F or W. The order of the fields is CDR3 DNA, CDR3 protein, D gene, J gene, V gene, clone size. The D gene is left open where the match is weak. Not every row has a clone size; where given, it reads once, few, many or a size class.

TGTGCCAGCAGTTCGTCCTACGAGCAGTACTTC	CASSSSYEQYF	-	TRBJ2-7	TRBV27	-
TGTGCCAGCAGCTCCGACGGGACAGGGGGTGAAAAACTGTTTTTT	CASSSDGTGGEKLFF	TRBD1	TRBJ1-4	TRBV13	-
TGCGCCAGCAGCTTTCCCTCGAACAGGGGATACGAGCAGTACTTC	CASSFPSNRGYEQYF	TRBD1	TRBJ2-7	TRBV5-1	-
TGTGCCAGCAGTTTACGGTTCGCAGGGGGCAACTTCTATGGCTACACCTTC	CASSLRFAGGNFYGYTF	TRBD1	TRBJ1-2	TRBV27	-
TGTGCCAGCAGTTTCTTGCGGGGCTACTACGAGCAGTACTTC	CASSFLRGYYEQYF	-	TRBJ2-7	TRBV28	-
TGCGCCAGCAGCCACCCCAGGACAGATCCTTATAGCACAGATACGCAGTATTTT	CASSHPRTDPYSTDTQYF	-	TRBJ2-3	TRBV4-1	-
TGTGCCAGCAACCATCCGGGACTCCTAAATGAGCAGTTCTTC	CASNHPGLLNEQFF	-	TRBJ2-1	TRBV7-8	-
TGTGCCAGCAGCTCCGGACTAGCGGGAGTAGGCCTAACCTTC	CASSSGLAGVGLTF	TRBD2	TRBJ2-7	TRBV11-2	-
TGTGCCAGCGGCAAAAGTCTGCAGCCCCAGCATTTT	CASGKSLQPQHF	-	TRBJ1-5	TRBV9	-
TGTGCCAGCAGTCTCAGGGGGGAATGGGACGAGCAGTACTTC	CASSLRGEWDEQYF	-	TRBJ2-7	TRBV6-5	once
TGTGCCAGCAAACAGGGACAGGGGATCGACGAGCAGTACTTC	CASKQGQGIDEQYF	TRBD1	TRBJ2-7	TRBV6-5	-
TGTGCCAGCAGTCCATCGACTGGACAAATATCCTACGAGCAGTACTTC	CASSPSTGQISYEQYF	-	TRBJ2-7	TRBV27	-
TGCGCCAGCAGCTTGGGGGACAGTAGCTACGAGCAGTACTTC	CASSLGDSSYEQYF	TRBD1	TRBJ2-7	TRBV5-1	-
TGCGCCAGCAGCCCGGGACAGGGGACTGAAAAACTGTTTTTT	CASSPGQGTEKLFF	TRBD1	TRBJ1-4	TRBV4-1	-